Following are 13 T cell receptor beta chains from one sample sequenced in a study of shared clonotypes between healthy human individuals. The repertoire was sequenced with immunoSEQ multiplex PCR; TCRdb's copy has only in-frame clones and lacks some. The data contain around 440,000 clones, 60% to 80% of them singletons. The source material was PBMCs. Receptor source: a woman between 35 and 50 years old in good health. Some clones in this sample may be carry-over from other donors' samples.

There are a few counts of this clone. The genes are TRBV28 and TRBJ2-2, with D possibly TRBD2 on 5 matching bases. Germline V CDR1 and CDR2: MDHEN, SYDVKM. V lost 7 bases and J lost 1, with 22 bases in between. The CDR3 runs 18 residues. CDR3 in DNA: TGTGCCAGCACCTACTCCCGGAGGCGGAGTGGGAACACCGGGGAGCTGTTTTTT. Translating it yields CASTYSRRRSGNTGELFF.

The rearrangement joins TRBV6-1 to TRBJ2-2; 7 positions agree with TRBD1. J was trimmed by 5 bases and V by 8 bases; bases with no gene match: 11. Per germline, CDR1 MNHNS and CDR2 SASEGT. This CDR3 is 15 amino acids long. CDR3 loop: CASWRTGPWTGELFF. The CDR3, as DNA: TGTGCCAGCTGGCGGACAGGACCTTGGACCGGGGAGCTGTTTTTT.

The V gene is TRBV18, the J gene TRBJ2-5; possibly TRBD2 for D (6 bases). CDR1 is KGHSH and CDR2 is LQKENI in the germline V gene. The CDR3 extends over 14 amino acids. V lost 3 bases and J 4 bases, leaving 12 bases between the germline ends. CDR3: CASSPGLQTETQYF. The CDR3, as DNA: TGTGCCAGCTCACCGGGACTCCAGACAGAGACCCAGTACTTC. Variable domain in full (rest from reference TRBV18 and TRBJ2-5): NAGVMQNPRHLVRRRGQEARLRCSPMKGHSHVYWYRQLPEEGLKFMVYLQKENIIDESGMPKERFSAEFPKEGPSILRIQQVVRGDSAAYFCASSPGLQTETQYFGPGTRLLVL.

At least ten counts were recorded for this clone. Other DNA sequences in this specimen translate into the identical CDR3. The gene calls are TRBV4-3 and TRBJ2-3; D might be TRBD2 (5 bases). The V end was cut by 3 bases, the J end by 3 bases, with 13 bases between. Germline CDR1 reads LGHNA; CDR2 reads YSLEER. The CDR3 runs to 15 residues. The CDR3 spells CASSQELRGTDTQYF. DNA of the CDR3: TGCGCCAGCAGCCAGGAGCTTAGAGGGACAGATACGCAGTATTTT.

This clone was picked up a small number of times. The chain carries TRBV7-3 and TRBJ2-1; TRBD2 matches at 10 bases. J gave up 8 bases and V 5 bases, and 6 bases lay outside the gene matches. The germline V gene encodes CDR1 SGHTA and CDR2 FQGTGA. This CDR3 contains 14 residues. The CDR3 loop reads CASSPSGRAYEQFF. The CDR3 DNA is TGTGCCAGCAGCCCTAGCGGGAGAGCCTATGAGCAGTTCTTC.

The genes are TRBV20-1 and TRBJ2-1; D unclear. CDR3 size: 11 residues. V lost 6 bases and J lost 6, with 9 bases in between. The germline gives CDR1 DFQATT, CDR2 SNEGSKA (reference sequence). CDR3 in amino acids: CSATRANEQFF. The CDR3 DNA follows: TGCAGTGCCACCCGAGCCAATGAGCAGTTCTTC.

This rearrangement joins TRBV6-5 to TRBJ1-5; D not resolved. Germline CDR1 reads MNHEY; CDR2 reads SVGAGI. The CDR3 loop spans 15 amino acids. Trimming left V 0 bases short and J 7 bases short, with 13 bases between. The CDR3 reads CASSYSLGLGQPQHF. The CDR3, as DNA: TGTGCCAGCAGTTACTCTCTAGGTTTGGGGCAGCCCCAGCATTTT.

This chain links TRBV30 with TRBJ2-7; 12 bases fit TRBD2. The V gene end was trimmed by 5 bases and the J gene end by 0 bases; junction bases not matched to a gene: 2. CDR3 length: 14 residues. CDR1 and CDR2 (germline): GTSNPN, SVGIG (reference sequence). The DNA for the CDR3 is TGTGCCTGGTCTAGCGGGAGGGACTCCTACGAGCAGTACTTC. This codes for CAWSSGRDSYEQYF.

This clone was recorded once. Other DNA sequences in the same sample also yield this CDR3. The chain combines TRBV28 with TRBJ2-7, with no clear D. The germline CDR1 and CDR2 sequences are MDHEN and SYDVKM. The CDR3 covers 12 residues. Trimming cost V 2 bases and J 0 bases, with 2 bases left between them. The CDR3 protein is CASSLSSYEQYF. CDR3 DNA: TGTGCCAGCAGTTTAAGCTCCTACGAGCAGTACTTC.

This clone was counted between two and nine times. The rearrangement links TRBV5-1 to TRBJ2-7, with D perhaps TRBD1 (5 bases). Germline V CDR1 and CDR2: SGHRS, YFSETQ. V was pared by 0 bases and J by 0 bases, with 10 bases between. The CDR3 has 15 amino acids. Written as DNA, the CDR3 is TGCGCCAGCAGCTTGGGATCAGGGCGCTCCTACGAGCAGTACTTC. Translating gives CASSLGSGRSYEQYF.

In its sample, this clone was seen a few times. V gene TRBV18 combines with J gene TRBJ2-7, with D perhaps matching TRBD1 (6 bases). CDR1 KGHSH and CDR2 LQKENI come from the germline V gene. With 6 bases removed from V and 6 bases from J, the gap between germline ends came to 15 bases. CDR3 length equals 13 residues. The CDR3 sequence is CASSPNREGEQYF. CDR3 in DNA: TGTGCCAGCTCCCCGAACAGGGAAGGCGAGCAGTACTTC.

As to this clone: The sample contains more than one DNA sequence encoding this CDR3. This chain links TRBV30 with TRBJ2-5; the D gene is possibly TRBD1 (5 bases). The germline CDR1 and CDR2 sequences are GTSNPN and SVGIG (reference sequence). The ends were cut back, 0 bases at V and 1 base at J, with 6 bases in the middle. The CDR3 extends over 13 amino acids. This CDR3 is CAWSVGRQETQYF. The CDR3 DNA sequence: TGTGCCTGGAGTGTGGGGCGCCAAGAGACCCAGTACTTC.

This sequence joins TRBV11-2 and TRBJ2-1, with 8 bases identical to TRBD2. Trimming took 4 bases from V and 5 from J; bases not matched to a gene: 7. CDR3 size: 15 residues. Germline CDR1 reads SGHAT; CDR2 reads FQNNGV. This chain's CDR3 is CASSWGLGLDNEQFF. For the CDR3, the DNA is TGTGCCAGCAGCTGGGGACTAGGATTGGACAATGAGCAGTTCTTC.